This TCR beta chain was recovered during a study of early T cells in non-severe SARS-CoV-2 infection. One entry per CDR3 protein, called by TCRdb with MiXCR from the 5' RACE reads. The table lists some 66,000 distinct CDR3 sequences, about 13% of them singletons, with 5% to 5.5% in the top ten. The CDR3 totals 15 residues. The V gene lost 2 bases and the J gene lost 0 bases, with 8 bases spanning the gap. In germline, CDR1 is KGHSH, CDR2 LQKENI. The table lists this clonotype with a few counts. What was sequenced was whole blood. The rearrangement uses TRBV18 and TRBJ2-1; D is possibly TRBD1 (5 bases). This TCR was sampled from an adult who was a healthcare worker with PCR-confirmed SARS-CoV-2 infection or an uninfected control (not recorded which). CDR3 amino acids: CASSPVGDSYNEQFF. The CDR3 DNA is TGTGCCAGCTCACCAGTAGGGGACTCCTACAATGAGCAGTTCTTC. Based on the CDR3 plus reference TRBV18 and TRBJ2-1, the full variable domain is NAGVMQNPRHLVRRRGQEARLRCSPMKGHSHVYWYRQLPEEGLKFMVYLQKENIIDESGMPKERFSAEFPKEGPSILRIQQVVRGDSAAYFCASSPVGDSYNEQFFGPGTRLTVL.